Below, 7 T cell receptor beta chains from the same sample are listed, as sequenced in a study of radiotherapy plus CTLA-4 blockade in lung cancer. This table comes from immunoSEQ multiplex PCR, and its TCRdb copy is limited to in-frame clones, with some not included. The sample lists around 82,000 clones, about 87% occurring once. The specimen was peripheral blood, collected from a patient treated with radiotherapy plus ipilimumab. The receptors were gathered from a human donor with non-small cell lung cancer that progressed on radiotherapy plus ipilimumab.

DNA for the CDR3: TGTGCCAGCAGTGTTCTAGCGGGAGTTGAGACCGGGGAGCTGTTTTTT. This codes for CASSVLAGVETGELFF. The rearrangement links TRBV25-1 to TRBJ2-2, with 10 bases aligning to TRBD2. Germline V gene data show CDR1 as MGHDK and CDR2 as SYGVNS. The CDR3 has 16 amino acids. Trimming cost V 4 bases and J 5 bases; bases outside gene matches: 7.

This clone was counted once. The chain carries TRBV9 and TRBJ2-2, with D perhaps TRBD2 (5 bases). Germline CDR1 and CDR2: SGDLS and YYNGEE. The CDR3 runs to 14 residues. Trimming removed 7 bases at V and 1 base at J, with 11 bases between. The CDR3: CASGPLENTGELFF. The DNA for the CDR3 is TGTGCCAGCGGGCCACTAGAGAACACCGGGGAGCTGTTTTTT.

The rearrangement uses TRBV5-1 and TRBJ2-5, with TRBD1 identical over 7 bases. Trimming cost V 0 bases and J 5 bases; bases outside gene matches: 10. The CDR3 has 16 amino acids. The germline V gene encodes CDR1 SGHRS and CDR2 YFSETQ. CDR3: CASSLERGRAEETQYF. Here the CDR3 DNA reads TGCGCCAGCAGCTTGGAAAGGGGGCGGGCGGAGGAGACCCAGTACTTC.

This clone has a single count. Germline is not matched at one junction end, which may reflect a read error. The chain uses TRBV29-1 and TRBJ1-1, with D unresolved. Germline assignment: CDR1 SQVTM and CDR2 ANQGSEA. The CDR3 contains 11 residues. CDR3 residues: CSVATSLRLIF. The CDR3 DNA sequence: TGCAGCGTTGCGACCTCTCTTCGCCTTATTTTT.

The chain is built from TRBV28 and TRBJ1-6; D is unclear. The germline gives CDR1 MDHEN, CDR2 SYDVKM. CDR3 length equals 14 residues. V shed 8 bases and J shed 5 bases, with 13 bases lying between them. CDR3 region: CASDSAGHNSPLHF. The CDR3 DNA reads TGTGCCAGCGATTCTGCAGGCCATAATTCACCCCTCCACTTT.

The chain recombines TRBV27 with TRBJ2-7; 10 nucleotides align to TRBD1. The V gene end was trimmed by 6 bases and the J gene end by 4 bases; junction bases not matched to a gene: 6. This CDR3 is built from 14 residues. The germline CDR1 and CDR2 sequences are MNHEY and SMNVEV (reference sequence). This CDR3 reads CASRRGQGNYEQYF. The DNA of the CDR3 is TGTGCCAGCAGGAGGGGACAGGGGAATTACGAGCAGTACTTC.

V is TRBV11-2 and J is TRBJ1-2; possibly TRBD1 for D (6 bases). Between the trimmed V and J ends, which lost 4 bases and 6 bases, there was a span of 12 bases. The germline V gene has CDR1 SGHAT and CDR2 FQNNGV. CDR3 size: 13 residues. The CDR3 is CASSSNRVDGYTF. The CDR3 bases are TGTGCCAGCAGCTCAAACAGGGTTGATGGCTACACCTTC.